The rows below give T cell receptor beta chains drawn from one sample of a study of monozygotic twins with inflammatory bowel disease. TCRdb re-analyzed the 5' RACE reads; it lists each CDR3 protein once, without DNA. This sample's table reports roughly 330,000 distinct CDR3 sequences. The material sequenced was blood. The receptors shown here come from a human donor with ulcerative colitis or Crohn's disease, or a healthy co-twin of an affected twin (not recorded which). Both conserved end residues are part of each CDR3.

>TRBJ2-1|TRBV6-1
CASSRGTRGIDEQFF
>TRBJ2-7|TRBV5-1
CASSWTGGEQYF
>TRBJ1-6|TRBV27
CANLLNLGTSPLHF
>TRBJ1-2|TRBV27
CASSLAGTYGYTF
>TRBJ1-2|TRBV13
CASRKLPNYGYTF
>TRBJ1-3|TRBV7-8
CASSFYDGSFGNTIYF
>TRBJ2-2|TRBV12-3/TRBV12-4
CASNSWGAGELFF
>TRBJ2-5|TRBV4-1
CASSQEAQGLGETQYF
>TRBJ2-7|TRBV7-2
CASSPSRSGSSYEQYF
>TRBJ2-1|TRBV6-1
CASRTTSGHEQFF
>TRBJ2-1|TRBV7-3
CASSLGTNFIYNEQFF
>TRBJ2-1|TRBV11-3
CASKNRGDNEQFF
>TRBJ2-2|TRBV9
CASSVTLDRINTGELFF
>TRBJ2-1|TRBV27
CASSDPGPGLRLFF
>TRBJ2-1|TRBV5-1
CASSLFTASSSEQFF
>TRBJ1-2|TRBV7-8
CASSLGQGSLIANYGYTF
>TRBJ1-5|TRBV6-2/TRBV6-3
CASAKFNQPQHF
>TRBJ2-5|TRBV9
CASSVGDTQETQYF
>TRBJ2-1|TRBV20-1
CSASSLSTYIEQFF
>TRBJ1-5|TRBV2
CASQISNQPQHF
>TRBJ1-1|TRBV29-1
CSLRTGGYTEAFF
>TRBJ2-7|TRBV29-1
CSVVGGPYDQYF
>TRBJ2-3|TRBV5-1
CASSWEDTDTQYF
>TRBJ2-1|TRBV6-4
CASSDSTSAIAEQFF
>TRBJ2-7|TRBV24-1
CATSAGIEQYF
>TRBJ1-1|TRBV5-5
CASSNTGTGDTEPFF
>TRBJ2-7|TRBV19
CASSKAGGSYEQYF
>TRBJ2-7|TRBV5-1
CASGRDSYEQYF
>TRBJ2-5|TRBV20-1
CSARWASGETQYF
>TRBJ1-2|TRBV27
CASSLTRTGGGYTF
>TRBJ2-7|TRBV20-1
CSARDGTRGYEQYF
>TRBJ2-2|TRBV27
CASSPDPMRFTGELFF
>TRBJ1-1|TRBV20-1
CRVGKDLNTEAFF
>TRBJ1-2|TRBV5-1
CASGSSRDNYGYTF
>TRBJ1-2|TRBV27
CASSHGQGGRTYGYTF
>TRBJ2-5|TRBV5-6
CASSLGATSGGKETQYF
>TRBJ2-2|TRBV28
CASRTQGALTGELFF
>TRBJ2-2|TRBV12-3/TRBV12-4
CASSASGRADTGELFF
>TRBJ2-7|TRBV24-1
CATQGEGYEQYF
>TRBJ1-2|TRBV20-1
CSARDSTLLLGGYTF
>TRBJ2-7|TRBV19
CASAAGTGGEQYF
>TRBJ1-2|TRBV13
CASSRRESNGYTF
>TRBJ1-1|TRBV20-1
CSARDLRRGGPEAFF
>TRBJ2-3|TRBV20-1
CSASLAGGPVSTDTQYF
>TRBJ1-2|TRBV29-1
CSVQGPEGYTF
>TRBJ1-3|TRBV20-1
CSAPDQSSGNTIYF